This T cell receptor beta chain is drawn from a study of cytomegalovirus exposure and HLA in healthy donors. This CDR3 has 15 residues. CDR1 and CDR2 from the germline V gene are ENHRY and SYGVKD. V lost 4 bases and J lost 6; bases outside the gene matches: 7. Both 60 Vbeta primers and 13 Jbeta primers went into the PCR. The data were produced by immunoSEQ multiplex PCR, yet TCRdb's version contains in-frame clones alone and is incomplete. In the table there are more than 200,000 clones, approximately 79% of which are singletons. This clone has only a few counts. The sequenced sample was PBMCs. V usage is TRBV10-3 and J usage is TRBJ2-3, with TRBD2 matching over 10 bases. This clonotype originated in a girl aged 2 to 10 in good health and CMV-seronegative. CDR3 sequence (DNA): TGTGCCATCAGTGGAGCGGGGGGGCCTAGGGATACGCAGTATTTT. Amino acids: CAISGAGGPRDTQYF.